Each of the 10 T cell receptor beta chains below was sequenced from the same sample in a study of response to subunit inactivated influenza vaccine. TCRdb reprocessed the RT-PCR reads with MiXCR, giving one entry per CDR3 protein. The data contain 500,000 to 600,000 distinct CDR3 sequences, approximately 17% of them singletons. Material: CD4+ T cells sorted from PBMCs, obtained roughly 24 months after vaccination. The receptors derive from a man between 50 and 75 years old who received an inactivated influenza vaccine.

This clonotype has only a few counts. The genes are TRBV5-6 and TRBJ2-1; D not resolved. This CDR3 has 16 amino acids. Germline V gene data show CDR1 as SGHDT and CDR2 as YYEEEE. Trimming left V 4 bases short and J 3 bases short, with 17 bases between. The CDR3 region has the DNA TGTGCCAGCAGCCAACGGTACGAGTACGACTACAATGAGCAGTTCTTC. Its translation is CASSQRYEYDYNEQFF.

The chain employs TRBV5-1 and TRBJ2-3; D possibly matches TRBD1 or TRBD2 (6 bases each). The germline V gene has CDR1 SGHRS and CDR2 YFSETQ. This CDR3 comprises 18 residues. V was trimmed by 0 bases and J by 9 bases, leaving 26 bases between them. The CDR3 coding sequence is TGCGCCAGCAGCTTGGCCGGAAAGGGGCAGGGGACTGACGGAACGCAGTATTTT. It encodes CASSLAGKGQGTDGTQYF. The full variable domain, rest sourced from reference TRBV5-1 and TRBJ2-3, is KAGVTQTPRYLIKTRGQQVTLSCSPISGHRSVSWYQQTPGQGLQFLFEYFSETQRNKGNFPGRFSGRQFSNSRSEMNVSTLELGDSALYLCASSLAGKGQGTDGTQYFGPGTRLTVL.

This clonotype occurred once. V and J are TRBV20-1 and TRBJ1-5; TRBD1 might be the D (6 bases). Germline assignment: CDR1 DFQATT and CDR2 SNEGSKA (reference sequence). This CDR3 has 16 residues. Trimming cost V 1 base and J 3 bases, with 16 bases left between them. The CDR3 reads CSARASVGGANQPQHF. DNA of the CDR3: TGCAGTGCTAGAGCATCTGTCGGGGGCGCCAATCAGCCCCAGCATTTT.

This clonotype was observed many times. The chain uses TRBV18 and TRBJ2-1, with D unresolved. V shed 2 bases and J shed 1 base, with 9 bases lying between them. CDR3 length: 15 amino acids. CDR1 and CDR2 (germline): KGHSH, LQKENI. CDR3 in DNA: TGTGCCAGCTCACCAGGGGTAGGATCCTACAATGAGCAGTTCTTC. Translated, it gives CASSPGVGSYNEQFF.

This clonotype has more than one count but fewer than ten. This chain joins TRBV2 and TRBJ2-5, with 7 nucleotides matching TRBD2. V gave up 4 bases and J gave up 2 bases; unmatched junction bases: 4. The germline CDR1 and CDR2 sequences are SNHLY and FYNNEI. The CDR3 is 14 amino acids. CDR3 bases: TGTGCCAGCAGTGCCGGGAGGACACAAGAGACCCAGTACTTC. Translating gives CASSAGRTQETQYF.

This clonotype was detected a few times. The gene calls are TRBV6-1 and TRBJ2-5; weak D call: TRBD1 (6 bases). This CDR3 spans 15 amino acids. Trimming left V 6 bases short and J 1 base short, with 15 bases between. Germline CDR1 MNHNS, CDR2 SASEGT. The CDR3 DNA is TGTGCCAGCAGGGAACAGGGTGGGGCCCAAGAGACCCAGTACTTC. Protein sequence: CASREQGGAQETQYF.

The V and J genes are TRBV15 and TRBJ2-3; TRBD1 matches 12 bases. The CDR3 is 13 residues long. J gave up 9 bases and V 5 bases, and 3 bases lay outside the gene matches. Germline loops: CDR1 LNHNV, CDR2 YYDKDF (reference sequence). CDR3 in amino acids: CATSGDRGRTQYF. CDR3 nucleotides: TGTGCCACCAGCGGGGACAGGGGGCGAACGCAGTATTTT.

This clonotype was observed a few times. CDR3 in DNA: TGCAGCGTTGGTCAGATCCAAGAGACCCAGTACTTC. As protein: CSVGQIQETQYF. The V and J genes are TRBV29-1 and TRBJ2-5; D gene unclear. The germline V gene encodes CDR1 SQVTM and CDR2 ANQGSEA. This CDR3 is 12 amino acids long. Trimming took off 4 bases at V and 1 base at J, with 7 bases between the two ends.

This sequence joins TRBV5-5 and TRBJ1-5; 8 nucleotides match TRBD1. Germline trimming cut 0 bases from V and 3 bases from J; bases unmatched to any gene: 2. CDR3 length equals 15 residues. CDR1 SGHKS and CDR2 YYEKEE come from the germline V gene (reference sequence). DNA of the CDR3: TGTGCCAGCAGCTTGGGACAGGGGTACAATCAGCCCCAGCATTTT. Amino acids: CASSLGQGYNQPQHF.

This clonotype was found a few times. V usage is TRBV20-1 and J usage is TRBJ1-1; 9 bases fit TRBD1. The CDR3 is 12 amino acids. In germline, CDR1 is DFQATT, CDR2 SNEGSKA (reference sequence). The V segment lost 3 bases and the J segment 8 bases; nucleotides outside the gene matches: 4. The CDR3 coding sequence is TGCAGTGCTAGGCGAGGACAGGGGGAAGCTTTCTTT. Protein sequence: CSARRGQGEAFF.